This T cell receptor (beta chain) originates from a study of human T cells and chemical hapten exposure. Study in general: The scalp of each patient received a weekly diphenylcyclopropenone dose for the full approximately 25-week study. Patients were mainly female, each with alopecia areata, totalis or universalis. Study conclusions and caveats: Expanded TCR counts at PT1 went up together with patch test score, a positive correlation.

Sample time point: patch test 2, 6 weeks after DPC sensitization. Treatment in this sample: therapeutic diphenylcyclopropenone sensitization with weekly scalp DPC. Total RNA was isolated from whole blood that had not been fractionated. TCRdb fed the RACE reads into MiXCR, producing one record per CDR3 protein. The top ten clones hold around 2.5% of a sample with approximately 85,000 distinct CDR3 sequences, about 10% of them seen once. Germline V lookup: CDR1 LNHDA, CDR2 SQIVND (reference sequence). Trimming took off 2 bases at V and 3 bases at J, with 10 bases between the two ends. The CDR3 covers 15 residues. This clonotype was picked up a small number of times. Its antigen is unidentified.

The material sequenced was whole blood, taken in connection with sensitization to the hapten diphenylcyclopropenone (DPC). V gene TRBV19 combines with J gene TRBJ2-2; perhaps TRBD1 as D (6 bases). This receptor was identified in a woman in her twenties or thirties with alopecia areata. Some clones in this sample may be carry-over from other donors' samples. The CDR3 loop reads CASSISDSDTGELFF. The DNA for the CDR3 is TGTGCCAGTAGTATATCGGACAGCGACACCGGGGAGCTGTTTTTT.